This T cell receptor beta chain originates from a study of CD8 T cells in ankylosing spondylitis. This clonotype was recorded many times. TCRdb re-derived calls from the 5' RACE reads in MiXCR, one entry per CDR3 protein. The sample consists of about 240,000 distinct CDR3 sequences, around 9.2% of them appearing once. From germline, CDR1 is SGDLS and CDR2 YYNGEE. V lost 3 bases and J lost 1, with 21 bases in between. The length of the CDR3 is 18 residues. The sequenced sample was blood, either unsorted or a sorted T cell fraction (not recorded which). This chain links TRBV9 with TRBJ2-3; D may be TRBD1 (6 bases). This clonotype was obtained from a male donor with ankylosing spondylitis or in good health (not recorded which). CDR3 coding DNA: TGTGCCAGCAGCGATCCCTCGGGACACCCGCAACGCACAGATACGCAGTATTTT. Residues: CASSDPSGHPQRTDTQYF.